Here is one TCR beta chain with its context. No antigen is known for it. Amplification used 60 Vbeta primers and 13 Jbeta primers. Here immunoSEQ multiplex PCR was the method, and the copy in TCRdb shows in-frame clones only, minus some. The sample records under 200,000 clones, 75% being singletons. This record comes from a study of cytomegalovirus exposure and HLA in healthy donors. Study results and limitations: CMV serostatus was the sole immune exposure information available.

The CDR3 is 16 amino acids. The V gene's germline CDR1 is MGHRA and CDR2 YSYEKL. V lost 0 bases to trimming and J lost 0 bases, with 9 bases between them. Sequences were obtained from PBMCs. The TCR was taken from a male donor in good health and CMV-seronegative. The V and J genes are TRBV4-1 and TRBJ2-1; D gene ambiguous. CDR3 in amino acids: CASSQDRSSSYNEQFF. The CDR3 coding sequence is TGCGCCAGCAGCCAAGATCGCTCGAGCTCCTACAATGAGCAGTTCTTC.